The 26 T cell receptor beta chains below were found in one sample sequenced in a study of blood T cell repertoires in COVID-19. The repertoire was sequenced with immunoSEQ multiplex PCR; TCRdb's copy has only in-frame clones and lacks some. The table lists more than 250,000 clones, roughly 85% of them singletons, with roughly 5.3% in the top ten. The sample taken for sequencing was peripheral blood. These receptors were obtained from a man aged 50 to 59 with active or convalescent COVID-19.

The CDR3 coding sequence is TGCGCCAGCAGCTTGGAATTGAGCGGGAGGTACAATGAGCAGTTCTTC. The encoded protein is CASSLELSGRYNEQFF. V gene TRBV5-1 combines with J gene TRBJ2-1; TRBD2 aligns across 9 bases. Germline trimming cut 0 bases from V and 4 bases from J; bases unmatched to any gene: 5. CDR1 is SGHRS, CDR2 YFSETQ, per germline. The CDR3 length is 16 residues. Looking up the rest from reference TRBV5-1 and TRBJ2-1 gives the full variable domain: KAGVTQTPRYLIKTRGQQVTLSCSPISGHRSVSWYQQTPGQGLQFLFEYFSETQRNKGNFPGRFSGRQFSNSRSEMNVSTLELGDSALYLCASSLELSGRYNEQFFGPGTRLTVL.

V is TRBV5-6 and J is TRBJ1-1, with D maybe TRBD1 (6 bases). Germline CDR1 is SGHDT and CDR2 is YYEEEE. The CDR3 extends over 14 amino acids. V lost 3 bases and J lost 6, with 15 bases in between. CDR3 in amino acids: CASSSLDRVSEAFF. Written as DNA, the CDR3 is TGTGCCAGCAGCTCCCTGGACAGAGTCTCTGAAGCTTTCTTT.

As for this clone: Other DNA sequences in the sample encode the same CDR3. The J gene is TRBJ2-5, the V gene TRBV7-9; D unresolved. Looked up from germline, CDR1 is SEHNR and CDR2 is FQNEAQ (reference sequence). The CDR3 has 12 amino acids. The V end lost 3 bases, the J end lost 1 base, and 3 bases lay between the germline ends. CDR3 protein: CASSFRQETQYF. CDR3 coding DNA: TGTGCCAGCAGCTTTCGCCAAGAGACCCAGTACTTC. The full variable domain, its missing parts supplied by reference TRBV7-9 and TRBJ2-5, is DTGVSQNPRHKITKRGQNVTFRCDPISEHNRLYWYRQTLGQGPEFLTYFQNEAQLEKSRLLSDRFSAERPKGSFSTLEIQRTEQGDSAMYLCASSFRQETQYFGPGTRLLVL.

The rearrangement joins TRBV5-6 to TRBJ2-5; TRBD1 agrees at 9 bases. CDR1 is SGHDT and CDR2 is YYEEEE in the germline V gene. V shed 2 bases, J shed 6 bases, and the junction held 5 bases outside the gene matches. The length of the CDR3 is 14 residues. CDR3 in DNA: TGTGCCAGCAGCTTTGGACAGGGGAGGAAGACCCAGTACTTC. Translated: CASSFGQGRKTQYF.

V and J are TRBV5-5 and TRBJ1-5; 7 bases match TRBD1. CDR3 size: 15 residues. Looked up from germline, CDR1 is SGHKS and CDR2 is YYEKEE (reference sequence). V lost 3 bases, J lost 2 bases, and 5 bases stayed unmatched. CDR3 nucleotides: TGTGCCAGCAGCTCCAGGGGGAATGGCAATCAGCCCCAGCATTTT. Protein: CASSSRGNGNQPQHF.

This clone occurred a few times. This sequence joins TRBV5-1 and TRBJ2-1, with 8 nucleotides matching TRBD1. The CDR3 is 17 residues long. With V trimmed by 0 bases and J by 1 base, 6 bases remained unmatched. The V gene's germline CDR1 is SGHRS and CDR2 YFSETQ. The CDR3 DNA follows: TGCGCCAGCAGCTTGGAGGCAGGGGGCTATTCCTACAATGAGCAGTTCTTC. Protein product: CASSLEAGGYSYNEQFF.

This clone has just a few counts. The chain recombines TRBV27 with TRBJ1-5; 7 positions agree with TRBD1. The CDR3 loop spans 18 amino acids. V gave up 5 bases and J gave up 7 bases; unmatched junction bases: 20. The germline V gene encodes CDR1 MNHEY and CDR2 SMNVEV (reference sequence). For the CDR3, the DNA is TGTGCCAGCAGTCCCGAAACCCCTGGGACAGCACCTGGGCAGCCCCAGCATTTT. It is translated as CASSPETPGTAPGQPQHF.

V and J are TRBV7-9 and TRBJ2-3, with D perhaps matching TRBD2 (6 bases). The CDR3 loop spans 16 amino acids. Trimming removed 5 bases at V and 3 bases at J, with 18 bases between. The germline CDR1 and CDR2 sequences are SEHNR and FQNEAQ (reference sequence). The CDR3 sequence is CASSVPFGGGTDTQYF. CDR3 in DNA: TGTGCCAGCAGCGTCCCTTTTGGGGGAGGTACAGATACGCAGTATTTT.

Only a few counts were recorded for this clone. The chain is built from TRBV7-8 and TRBJ2-7, with TRBD1 identical over 10 bases. This CDR3 has 18 residues. J lost 0 bases, V lost 6 bases, and 14 bases had no gene match. Germline V CDR1 and CDR2: SGHVS, FQNEAQ. The CDR3 loop is CASSSLVVGTGVSYEQYF. DNA for the CDR3: TGTGCCAGCAGTAGCTTGGTCGTGGGGACAGGGGTCTCCTACGAGCAGTACTTC.

V is TRBV6-5 and J is TRBJ2-1; 7 bases are a match to TRBD2. The CDR3 totals 14 residues. V lost 6 bases and J lost 8; bases outside the gene matches: 10. CDR1 and CDR2 from the germline V gene are MNHEY and SVGAGI. The CDR3, as DNA: TGTGCCAGCAGCCGGGGGAGGGCCTTGGATGAGCAGTTCTTC. Protein sequence: CASSRGRALDEQFF.

The chain links TRBV7-9 to TRBJ2-1; 9 bases are shared with TRBD1. V was clipped by 5 bases and J by 9 bases; unmatched bases: 11. CDR1 is SEHNR and CDR2 is FQNEAQ in the germline V gene (reference sequence). The CDR3 sequence is 15 residues long. Here the CDR3 reads CASSALSQGASEQFF. The CDR3 DNA follows: TGTGCCAGCAGCGCCCTGTCACAGGGGGCAAGTGAGCAGTTCTTC. The full variable domain, its missing parts supplied by reference TRBV7-9 and TRBJ2-1, is DTGVSQNPRHKITKRGQNVTFRCDPISEHNRLYWYRQTLGQGPEFLTYFQNEAQLEKSRLLSDRFSAERPKGSFSTLEIQRTEQGDSAMYLCASSALSQGASEQFFGPGTRLTVL.

This chain links TRBV6-5 with TRBJ1-1; the match to TRBD1 covers 8 bases. Looked up from germline, CDR1 is MNHEY and CDR2 is SVGAGI. CDR3 length: 15 amino acids. Losses at the gene ends were 0 bases for V and 10 bases for J; bases not matched to a gene: 10. The CDR3 sequence is CASSYSLQGVGRAFF. CDR3 DNA sequence: TGTGCCAGCAGTTACTCGTTACAGGGGGTCGGGCGAGCTTTCTTT.

The V and J genes are TRBV9 and TRBJ2-7; 7 bases align to TRBD2. The CDR3 totals 16 residues. V gave up 4 bases and J gave up 2 bases; unmatched junction bases: 12. From germline, CDR1 is SGDLS and CDR2 YYNGEE. This CDR3 reads CASSPRTGGSPYEQYF. The CDR3 region has the DNA TGTGCCAGCAGCCCTCGTACGGGAGGCTCTCCCTACGAGCAGTACTTC.

V usage is TRBV5-1 and J usage is TRBJ1-1; D gene uncertain. Germline V CDR1 and CDR2: SGHRS, YFSETQ. The CDR3 totals 13 residues. Trimming removed 6 bases from V and 9 bases from J, with 18 bases in between. CDR3 nucleotides: TGCGCCAGCACCCTAGACCCGGGGTCCCAAGCTTTCTTT. It specifies CASTLDPGSQAFF.

This clone came up once. The rearrangement joins TRBV5-1 to TRBJ1-4; D unresolved. Germline V CDR1 and CDR2: SGHRS, YFSETQ. Trimming took off 5 bases at V and 0 bases at J, with 8 bases between the two ends. The CDR3 sequence is 14 residues long. CDR3 protein: CASREATTNEKLFF. CDR3 coding DNA: TGCGCCAGCAGGGAGGCTACAACTAATGAAAAACTGTTTTTT.

The chain couples TRBV5-4 to TRBJ2-5; the D gene is possibly TRBD1 (6 bases). Germline V lookup: CDR1 SGHNT, CDR2 YYREEE (reference sequence). Trimming pared 0 bases from V and 5 bases from J, leaving 14 bases between. This CDR3 has 15 amino acids. The CDR3 region has the DNA TGTGCCAGCAGCTTGGGGGGGCAGGGTGGCGAGACCCAGTACTTC. Amino acid sequence: CASSLGGQGGETQYF.

V and J are TRBV6-5 and TRBJ1-2, with 7 bases that match TRBD1. Germline CDR1 reads MNHEY; CDR2 reads SVGAGI. Trimming removed 6 bases from V and 4 bases from J; junction bases left unmatched: 11. The CDR3 has 15 residues. In DNA, the CDR3 is TGTGCCAGCAGGCGGGACAGAAGTTCGTTCTATGGCTACACCTTC. This encodes CASRRDRSSFYGYTF.

This clone has just a few counts. This chain connects TRBV28 to TRBJ1-2, with D possibly matching TRBD1 (5 bases). Germline V gene data show CDR1 as MDHEN and CDR2 as SYDVKM. The CDR3 extends over 16 amino acids. V shed 4 bases and J shed 5 bases, with 20 bases lying between them. This chain's CDR3 is CASSSRSGLIPYGYTF. CDR3 in DNA: TGTGCCAGCAGTTCTCGGTCGGGACTTATTCCTTATGGCTACACCTTC.

This clone was recorded once. The chain joins TRBV25-1 to TRBJ2-5; no clear D gene. Germline CDR1 and CDR2: MGHDK and SYGVNS. CDR3 length: 11 residues. V was trimmed by 4 bases and J by 5 bases, leaving 5 bases between them. CDR3 DNA: TGTGCCAGCAGTGTGGGCGAGACCCAGTACTTC. It translates to CASSVGETQYF.

Concerning this clone itself: Distinct nucleotide sequences in the sample also encode this CDR3. This sequence joins TRBV9 and TRBJ2-5; 14 positions match TRBD2. CDR1 SGDLS and CDR2 YYNGEE come from the germline V gene. This CDR3 has 16 amino acids. V lost 0 bases, J lost 2 bases, and 0 bases stayed unmatched. The CDR3 DNA follows: TGTGCCAGCAGCGTAGGGACTAGCGGGGGGCAAGAGACCCAGTACTTC. It yields the protein CASSVGTSGGQETQYF.

The CDR3 DNA follows: TGTGCCAGCAGTGGAGGGAGAGCAGGCTACGAGCAGTACTTC. Translated: CASSGGRAGYEQYF. This chain links TRBV2 with TRBJ2-7; a weak D match, TRBD2 (5 bases). The V end lost 4 bases, the J end lost 3 bases, and 13 bases lay between the germline ends. Per germline, CDR1 SNHLY and CDR2 FYNNEI. The CDR3 runs to 14 residues.

This clone was seen just once. The chain recombines TRBV7-9 with TRBJ2-1, with unresolved D. The CDR3 loop spans 16 amino acids. Germline CDR1 and CDR2: SEHNR and FQNEAQ (reference sequence). V lost 5 bases to trimming and J lost 9 bases, with 23 bases between them. The CDR3: CASSPMRSVATSEQFF. The CDR3 coding sequence is TGTGCCAGCAGCCCCATGCGGTCGGTGGCGACCAGTGAGCAGTTCTTC.

This clone has a handful of counts. Other DNA sequences within the sample encode an identical CDR3. The chain carries TRBV20-1 and TRBJ1-1; D is uncertain. The CDR3 runs 10 residues. Trimming left V 1 base short and J 8 bases short, with 5 bases between. Germline V CDR1 and CDR2: DFQATT, SNEGSKA (reference sequence). The CDR3 nucleotides are TGCAGTGCTAGAGTGGCCGAAGCTTTCTTT. It specifies CSARVAEAFF.

This clone was picked up one time. CDR3: CASMAGVTGELFF. The CDR3, as DNA: TGTGCCAGCATGGCCGGGGTTACCGGGGAGCTGTTTTTT. The rearrangement links TRBV9 to TRBJ2-2; a possible D gene is TRBD2 (5 bases). Germline loops: CDR1 SGDLS, CDR2 YYNGEE. Trimming left V 6 bases short and J 5 bases short, with 11 bases between. This CDR3 region has 13 residues.

The chain combines TRBV12-3 or TRBV12-4 with TRBJ1-1; a possible D gene is TRBD1 (6 bases). CDR3 length equals 13 residues. The V end was cut by 6 bases, the J end by 5 bases, with 13 bases between. CDR3 coding DNA: TGTGCCAGCAGCCGGGGCAGGGGTACTGAAGCTTTCTTT. Its protein product is CASSRGRGTEAFF.

The chain couples TRBV5-5 to TRBJ2-2; the match to TRBD2 covers 9 bases. This CDR3 region has 15 residues. The V gene end was trimmed by 4 bases and the J gene end by 3 bases; junction bases not matched to a gene: 4. The germline V gene has CDR1 SGHKS and CDR2 YYEKEE (reference sequence). This chain's CDR3 is CASSNSGSYTGELFF. In DNA form, the CDR3 reads TGTGCCAGCAGCAATAGCGGGAGTTACACCGGGGAGCTGTTTTTT.